This T cell receptor beta chain was recovered during a study of T cells in Graves' hyperthyroidism and ophthalmopathy. This clonotype was observed many times. The investigators amplified TCR beta CDR3 regions from RNA transcripts. The HTBI set primed first-round TCR CDR3 RT-PCR. MiXCR, applied by TCRdb to the multiplex PCR reads, yields one record per CDR3 protein. Here the sample spans some 360,000 distinct CDR3 sequences, 15% to 20% being singletons. The origin of this receptor is a woman aged 40 to 50 with Graves' ophthalmopathy. Sequencing used blood.

Here the CDR3 reads CASRFGPNQPQHF. The CDR3 DNA reads TGTGCCAGCAGATTCGGGCCAAATCAGCCCCAGCATTTT. V is TRBV6-2 or TRBV6-3 and J is TRBJ1-5, with unresolved D. This CDR3 is built from 13 residues. V was shortened by 6 bases and J by 4 bases, with 10 bases between the two germline ends. Germline-derived CDR1 and CDR2 are MNHEY and SVGEGT.